At least ten counts were recorded for the clone carrying this T cell receptor beta chain. What it binds is not known. The source of the sample is a study of T cell repertoires in cytomegalovirus infection. Overall study context: CMV infection together with matching HLA type was indicated by public TCR beta signatures. Study-wide results and limits: CMV-specific HLA-C-restricted TCR beta clonotypes dominated the ex vivo response.

TCRdb analysed the reads with MiXCR anew, one entry per CDR3 protein. The data show some 800,000 distinct CDR3 sequences, approximately 32% seen once. This CDR3 spans 14 amino acids. Trimming pared 4 bases from V and 4 bases from J, leaving 13 bases between. CDR1 is ENHRY, CDR2 SYGVKD, per germline. This chain joins TRBV10-3 and TRBJ1-1; D is undetermined. The clonotype was recovered from a human donor in good health (CMV status not recorded). Some clones in this sample may be carry-over from other donors' samples. The sequencing used cultured CD8+ T cells from PBMCs, collected from culture after CMV antigen stimulation. The CDR3 region is CAISAGGGSTEAFF. The CDR3 coding sequence is TGTGCCATCAGTGCGGGCGGCGGTAGCACTGAAGCTTTCTTT.